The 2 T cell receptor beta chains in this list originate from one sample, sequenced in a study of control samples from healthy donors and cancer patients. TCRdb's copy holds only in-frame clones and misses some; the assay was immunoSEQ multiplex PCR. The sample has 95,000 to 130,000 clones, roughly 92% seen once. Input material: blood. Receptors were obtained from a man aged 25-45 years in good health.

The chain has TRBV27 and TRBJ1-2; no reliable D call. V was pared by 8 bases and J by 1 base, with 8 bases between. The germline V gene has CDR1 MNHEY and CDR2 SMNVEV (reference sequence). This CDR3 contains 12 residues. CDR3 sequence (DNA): TGTGCCAGCTACAGTCTTAACTATGGCTACACCTTC. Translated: CASYSLNYGYTF.

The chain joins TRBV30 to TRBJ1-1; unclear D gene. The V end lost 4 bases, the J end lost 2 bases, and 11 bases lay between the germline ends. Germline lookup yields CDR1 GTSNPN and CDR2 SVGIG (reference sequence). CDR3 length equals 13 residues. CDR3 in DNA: TGTGCCTGGACCAGACCTTTTAACACTGAAGCTTTCTTT. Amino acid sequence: CAWTRPFNTEAFF.